This T cell receptor (beta chain) was recovered during a study of T cell responses to AZD1222 COVID-19 vaccine. The CDR3 contains 18 residues. Clones were read by immunoSEQ multiplex PCR, and TCRdb kept only the in-frame ones, dropping some. The sample has 120,000 or so clones, 90% seen once; the top ten hold approximately 7.5%. The starting material was peripheral blood, obtained on day 0 of AZD1222 vaccination. The sequence was collected from an adult in good health. The chain employs TRBV12-2 and TRBJ2-3; the table's D call TRBD1 went unverified against the DNA. TRBV12-2 is deemed a pseudogene. The CDR3 reads CASRLDGRRDRDTDTQYF. The CDR3 DNA reads TGTGCAAGTCGCTTAGATGGTCGGAGGGACAGAGACACAGATACGCAGTATTTT.